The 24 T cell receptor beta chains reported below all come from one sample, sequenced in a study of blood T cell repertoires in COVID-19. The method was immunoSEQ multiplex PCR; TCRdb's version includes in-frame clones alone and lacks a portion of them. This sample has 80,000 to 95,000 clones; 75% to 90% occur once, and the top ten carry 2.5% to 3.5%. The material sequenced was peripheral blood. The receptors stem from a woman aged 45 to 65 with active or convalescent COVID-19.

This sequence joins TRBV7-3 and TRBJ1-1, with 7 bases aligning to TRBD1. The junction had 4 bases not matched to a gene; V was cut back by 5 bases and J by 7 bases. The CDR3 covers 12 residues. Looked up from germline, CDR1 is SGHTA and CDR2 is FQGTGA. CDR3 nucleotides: TGTGCCAGCAGCCCGCGGACAGGTGAAGCTTTCTTT. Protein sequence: CASSPRTGEAFF. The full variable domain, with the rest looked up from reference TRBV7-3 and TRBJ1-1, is GAGVSQTPSNKVTEKGKYVELRCDPISGHTALYWYRQSLGQGPEFLIYFQGTGAADDSGLPNDRFFAVRPEGSVSTLKIQRTERGDSAVYLCASSPRTGEAFFGQGTRLTVV.

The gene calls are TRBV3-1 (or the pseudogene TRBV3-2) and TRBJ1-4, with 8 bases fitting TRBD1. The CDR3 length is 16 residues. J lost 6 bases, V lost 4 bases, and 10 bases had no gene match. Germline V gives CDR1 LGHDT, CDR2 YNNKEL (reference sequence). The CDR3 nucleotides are TGTGCCAGCAGCCGATCCCAGGGGGCAGGCGATGAAAAACTGTTTTTT. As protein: CASSRSQGAGDEKLFF.

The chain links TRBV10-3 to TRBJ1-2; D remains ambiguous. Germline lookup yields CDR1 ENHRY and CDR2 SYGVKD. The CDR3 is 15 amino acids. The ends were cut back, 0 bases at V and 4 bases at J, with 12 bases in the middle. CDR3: CAISESRVDFYGYTF. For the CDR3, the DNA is TGTGCCATCAGTGAGTCGAGAGTGGACTTCTATGGCTACACCTTC.

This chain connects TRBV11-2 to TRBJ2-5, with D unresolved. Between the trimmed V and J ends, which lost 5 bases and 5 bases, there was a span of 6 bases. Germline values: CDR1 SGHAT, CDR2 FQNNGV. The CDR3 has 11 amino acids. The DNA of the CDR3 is TGTGCCAGCAGCGTACGGGAGACCCAGTACTTC. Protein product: CASSVRETQYF.

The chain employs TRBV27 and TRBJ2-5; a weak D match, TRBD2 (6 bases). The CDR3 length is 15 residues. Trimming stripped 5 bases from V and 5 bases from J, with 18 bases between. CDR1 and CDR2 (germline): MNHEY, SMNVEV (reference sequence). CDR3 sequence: CASSGGASPGETQYF. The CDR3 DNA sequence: TGTGCCAGCAGTGGCGGGGCCTCCCCTGGGGAGACCCAGTACTTC.

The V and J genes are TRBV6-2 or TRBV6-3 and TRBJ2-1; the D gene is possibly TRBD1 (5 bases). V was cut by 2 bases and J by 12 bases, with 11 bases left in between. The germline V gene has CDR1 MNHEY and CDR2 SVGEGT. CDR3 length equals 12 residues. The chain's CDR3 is CASSYRPQGQFF. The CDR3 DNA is TGTGCCAGCAGTTACCGGCCGCAGGGGCAGTTCTTC.

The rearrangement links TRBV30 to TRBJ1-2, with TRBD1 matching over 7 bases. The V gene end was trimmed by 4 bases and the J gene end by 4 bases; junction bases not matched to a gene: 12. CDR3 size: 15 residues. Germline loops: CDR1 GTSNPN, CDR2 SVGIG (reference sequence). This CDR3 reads CAWTLRGRGGYGYTF. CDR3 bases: TGTGCCTGGACCCTAAGGGGGCGGGGGGGCTATGGCTACACCTTC. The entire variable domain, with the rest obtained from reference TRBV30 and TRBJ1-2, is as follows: SQTIHQWPATLVQPVGSPLSLECTVEGTSNPNLYWYRQAAGRGLQLLFYSVGIGQISSEVPQNLSASRPQDRQFILSSKKLLLSDSGFYLCAWTLRGRGGYGYTFGSGTRLTVV.

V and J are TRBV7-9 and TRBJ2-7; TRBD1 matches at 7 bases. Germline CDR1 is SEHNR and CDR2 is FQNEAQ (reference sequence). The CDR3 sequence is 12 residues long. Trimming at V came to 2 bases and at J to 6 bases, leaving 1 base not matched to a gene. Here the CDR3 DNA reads TGTGCCAGCAGCTTATACAGGGGCGAGCAGTACTTC. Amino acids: CASSLYRGEQYF.

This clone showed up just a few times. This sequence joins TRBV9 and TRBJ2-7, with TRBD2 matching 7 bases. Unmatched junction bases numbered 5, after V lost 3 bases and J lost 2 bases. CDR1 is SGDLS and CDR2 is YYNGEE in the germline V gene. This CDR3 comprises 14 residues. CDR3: CASSAVGGTYEQYF. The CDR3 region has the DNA TGTGCCAGCAGCGCAGTCGGGGGGACCTACGAGCAGTACTTC. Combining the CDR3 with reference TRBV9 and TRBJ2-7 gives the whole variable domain DSGVTQTPKHLITATGQRVTLRCSPRSGDLSVYWYQQSLDQGLQFLIQYYNGEERAKGNILERFSAQQFPDLHSELNLSSLELGDSALYFCASSAVGGTYEQYFGPGTRLTVT.

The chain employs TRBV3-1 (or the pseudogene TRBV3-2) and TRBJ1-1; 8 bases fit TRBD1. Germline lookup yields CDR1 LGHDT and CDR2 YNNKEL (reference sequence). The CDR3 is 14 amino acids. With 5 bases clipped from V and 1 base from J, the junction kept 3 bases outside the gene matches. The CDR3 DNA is TGTGCCAGCAGCATCGGACAGGGGAACACTGAAGCTTTCTTT. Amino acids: CASSIGQGNTEAFF.

CDR3 sequence reads: CASSLVGRGHRFEKLFF. DNA for the CDR3: TGTGCCAGCAGCTTGGTAGGCAGGGGGCACCGATTTGAAAAACTGTTTTTT. The chain recombines TRBV7-8 with TRBJ1-4; 8 bases agree with TRBD1. The V and J ends lost 3 bases and 7 bases, in that order; junction bases with no gene match: 13. The CDR3 spans 17 residues. The germline V gene has CDR1 SGHVS and CDR2 FQNEAQ.

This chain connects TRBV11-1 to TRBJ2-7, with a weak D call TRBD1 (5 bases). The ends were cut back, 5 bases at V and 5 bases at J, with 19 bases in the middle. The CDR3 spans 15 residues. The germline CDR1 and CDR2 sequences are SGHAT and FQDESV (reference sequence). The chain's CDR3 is CASSPNGLPQDEQYF. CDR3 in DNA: TGTGCCAGCAGCCCCAACGGCCTGCCACAGGACGAGCAGTACTTC.

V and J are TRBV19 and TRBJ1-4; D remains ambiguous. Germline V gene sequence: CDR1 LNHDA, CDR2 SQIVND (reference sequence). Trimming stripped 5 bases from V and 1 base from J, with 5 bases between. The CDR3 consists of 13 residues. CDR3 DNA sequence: TGTGCCAGTAGTCCAGTAACTAATGAAAAACTGTTTTTT. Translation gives CASSPVTNEKLFF.

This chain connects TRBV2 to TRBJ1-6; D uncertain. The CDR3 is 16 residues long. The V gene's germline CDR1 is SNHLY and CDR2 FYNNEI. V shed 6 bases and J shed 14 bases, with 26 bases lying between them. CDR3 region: CASSPPEGTLRRALHF. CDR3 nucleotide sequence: TGTGCCAGCAGCCCCCCAGAGGGCACCCTCCGTCGGGCCCTCCACTTT.

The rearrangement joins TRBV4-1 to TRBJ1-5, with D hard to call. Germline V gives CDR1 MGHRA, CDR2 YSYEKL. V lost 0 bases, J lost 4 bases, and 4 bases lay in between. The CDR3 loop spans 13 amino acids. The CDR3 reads CASSQDENQPQHF. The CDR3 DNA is TGCGCCAGCAGCCAAGACGAGAATCAGCCCCAGCATTTT.

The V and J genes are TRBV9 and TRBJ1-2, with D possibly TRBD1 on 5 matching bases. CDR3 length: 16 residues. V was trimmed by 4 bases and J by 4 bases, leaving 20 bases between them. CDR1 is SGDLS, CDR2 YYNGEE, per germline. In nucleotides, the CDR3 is TGTGCCAGCAGCCCATCAAACGTCCAGGGCTCCTATGGCTACACCTTC. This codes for CASSPSNVQGSYGYTF.

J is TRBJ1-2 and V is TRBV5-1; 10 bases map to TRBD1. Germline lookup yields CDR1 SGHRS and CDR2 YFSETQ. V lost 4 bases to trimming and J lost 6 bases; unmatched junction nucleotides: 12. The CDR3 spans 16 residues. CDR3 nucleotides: TGCGCCAGCAGCCCCGGACAGGGGGAACACTTGCATGGCTACACCTTC. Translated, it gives CASSPGQGEHLHGYTF.

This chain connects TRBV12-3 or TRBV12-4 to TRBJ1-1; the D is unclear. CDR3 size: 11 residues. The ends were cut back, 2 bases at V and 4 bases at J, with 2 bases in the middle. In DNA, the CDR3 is TGTGCCAGCAGTTTACGCACTGAAGCTTTCTTT. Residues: CASSLRTEAFF.

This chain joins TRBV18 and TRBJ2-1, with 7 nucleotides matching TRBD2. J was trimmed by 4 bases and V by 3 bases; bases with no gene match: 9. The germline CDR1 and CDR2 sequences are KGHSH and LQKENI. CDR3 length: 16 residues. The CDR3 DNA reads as TGTGCCAGCTCACCCCAGACTAGCCGGTTTTACAATGAGCAGTTCTTC. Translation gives CASSPQTSRFYNEQFF.

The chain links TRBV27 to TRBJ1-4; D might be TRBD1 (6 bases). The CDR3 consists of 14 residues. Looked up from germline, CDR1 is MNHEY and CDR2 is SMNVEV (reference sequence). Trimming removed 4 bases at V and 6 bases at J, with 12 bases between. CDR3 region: CASSWDIEDEKLFF. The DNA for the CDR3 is TGTGCCAGCAGTTGGGACATCGAGGATGAAAAACTGTTTTTT.

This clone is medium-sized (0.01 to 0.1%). CDR3 bases: TGTGCCAGCAGCCGGACTAGCGGGGGGGCAAAGACCGGGGAGCTGTTTTTT. This encodes CASSRTSGGAKTGELFF. V gene TRBV6-2 or TRBV6-3 combines with J gene TRBJ2-2; 15 bases line up with TRBD2. With V trimmed by 6 bases and J by 5 bases, 7 bases remained unmatched. Germline V gene sequence: CDR1 MNHEY, CDR2 SVGEGT. CDR3 size: 17 residues.

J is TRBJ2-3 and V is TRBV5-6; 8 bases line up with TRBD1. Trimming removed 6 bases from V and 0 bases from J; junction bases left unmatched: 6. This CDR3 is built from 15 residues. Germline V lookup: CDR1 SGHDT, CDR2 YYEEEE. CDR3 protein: CASNWGTGSTDTQYF. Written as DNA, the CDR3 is TGTGCCAGCAACTGGGGGACAGGAAGCACAGATACGCAGTATTTT. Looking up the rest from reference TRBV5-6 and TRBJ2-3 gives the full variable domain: DAGVTQSPTHLIKTRGQQVTLRCSPKSGHDTVSWYQQALGQGPQFIFQYYEEEERQRGNFPDRFSGHQFPNYSSELNVNALLLGDSALYLCASNWGTGSTDTQYFGPGTRLTVL.

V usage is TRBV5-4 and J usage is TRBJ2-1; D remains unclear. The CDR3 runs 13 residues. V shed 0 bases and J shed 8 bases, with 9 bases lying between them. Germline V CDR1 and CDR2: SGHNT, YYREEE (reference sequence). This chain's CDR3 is CASSLDYEDEQFF. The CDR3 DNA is TGTGCCAGCAGCTTGGACTATGAGGATGAGCAGTTCTTC.

As DNA, the CDR3 is TGCGCCAGCAGCCAGGGACAGGGATGGGAGACCCAGTACTTC. It codes for CASSQGQGWETQYF. The V and J genes are TRBV5-1 and TRBJ2-5; 9 bases line up with TRBD1. CDR1 SGHRS and CDR2 YFSETQ come from the germline V gene. The CDR3 runs 14 residues. V dropped 4 bases and J dropped 5; count of bases not matched to a gene: 6.